This T cell receptor (beta chain) was recovered during a study of blood T cell repertoires in COVID-19. Study details: There were acute and convalescent COVID-19 samples, and they came from the United States, Italy and Spain.

Trimming pared 0 bases from V and 3 bases from J, leaving 8 bases between. The CDR3 covers 14 residues. Germline CDR1 reads MNHNS; CDR2 reads SASEGT. Cohorts were determined from participant-reported clinical history. Assay: immunoSEQ multiplex PCR; the TCRdb copy retains only in-frame clones and omits some. In the table there are roughly 200,000 clones, approximately 83% of which are singletons. Sequencing was done on a sample of PBMCs or T cells enriched from blood (not recorded which). This chain connects TRBV6-1 to TRBJ1-1, with D hard to call. The sequence was collected from a woman between 40 and 55 years old with acute COVID-19. The CDR3 DNA reads as TGTGCCAGCAGTGAAGCGCAGAGGTACACTGAAGCTTTCTTT. Protein sequence: CASSEAQRYTEAFF.